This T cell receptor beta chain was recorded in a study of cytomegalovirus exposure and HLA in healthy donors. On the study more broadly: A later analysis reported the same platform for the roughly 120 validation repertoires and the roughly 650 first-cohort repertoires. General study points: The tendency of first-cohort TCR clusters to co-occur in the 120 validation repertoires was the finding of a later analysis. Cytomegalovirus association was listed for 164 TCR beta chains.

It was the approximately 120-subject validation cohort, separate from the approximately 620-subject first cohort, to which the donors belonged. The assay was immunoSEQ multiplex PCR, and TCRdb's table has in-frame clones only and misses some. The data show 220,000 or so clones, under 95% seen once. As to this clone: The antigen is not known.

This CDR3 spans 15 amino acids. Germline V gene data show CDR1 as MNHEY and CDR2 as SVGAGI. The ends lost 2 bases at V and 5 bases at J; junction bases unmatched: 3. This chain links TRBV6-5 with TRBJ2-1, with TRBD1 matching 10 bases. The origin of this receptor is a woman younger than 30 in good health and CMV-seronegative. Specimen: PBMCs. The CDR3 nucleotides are TGTGCCAGCAGTTACCAGGGGACAGGGGACAATGAGCAGTTCTTC. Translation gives CASSYQGTGDNEQFF.